Listed below are T cell receptor beta chains from one sample, sequenced in a study of beta chain features in type 1 diabetes. Data came from immunoSEQ multiplex PCR; TCRdb stores just in-frame clones and leaves some out. The sample carries over 600,000 clones, 9.5% to 15% recorded once. What was sequenced was naive CD4+ T cells from blood. The receptors here all came from a young man with type 1 diabetes. CDR3s include the opening cysteine and the closing phenylalanine or tryptophan.

TRBV30	TRBJ1-2	CAWSEKRDRVGYTF
TRBV27	TRBJ2-5	CASSSDIRSQYF
TRBV9	TRBJ2-3	CASSVSPSLAGGTDTQYF
TRBV2	TRBJ1-5	CASTGRGNQPQHF
TRBV28	TRBJ2-1	CASSPGTPLNEQFF
TRBV10-3	TRBJ2-1	CAISERLAGGFLNEQFF
TRBV10-3	TRBJ1-1	CAIRDSRANTEAFF
TRBV9	TRBJ2-2	CASSEAGGTGELFF
TRBV5-4	TRBJ2-7	CASSRDRTSYEQYF
TRBV7-2	TRBJ2-7	CASSYRQGLVYEQYF
TRBV7-8	TRBJ1-2	CASSQGRIANYGYTF
TRBV5-1	TRBJ2-7	CASSSTSGGYEQYF
TRBV9	TRBJ2-3	CASSPGSAGTDTQYF
TRBV18	TRBJ1-1	CASSEEGRGTEAFF
TRBV4-3	TRBJ2-7	CASSQEKGIYEQYF
TRBV25-1	TRBJ2-4	CASSVGDIQYF